This passage covers 11 T cell receptor beta chains from one sample sequenced in a study of cytomegalovirus exposure and HLA in healthy donors. The PCR employed 60 Vbeta primers together with 13 Jbeta primers. Only in-frame clones appear in the TCRdb table, and some are missing; sequencing was by immunoSEQ multiplex PCR. The sample holds about 120,000 clones, over 15% seen once. Sequencing used PBMCs. The receptors here all came from a woman aged 18-29 years in good health and CMV-seronegative.

This chain joins TRBV5-4 and TRBJ1-3; 10 bases are shared with TRBD1. CDR1 is SGHNT, CDR2 YYREEE, per germline (reference sequence). V dropped 4 bases and J dropped 11; count of bases not matched to a gene: 12. This CDR3 spans 15 amino acids. The CDR3 here is CASSTPGQGKRAIYF. As DNA, the CDR3 is TGTGCCAGCAGCACTCCGGGACAGGGGAAAAGGGCCATATATTTT. Full variable domain (missing parts from reference TRBV5-4 and TRBJ1-3): ETGVTQSPTHLIKTRGQQVTLRCSSQSGHNTVSWYQQALGQGPQFIFQYYREEENGRGNFPPRFSGLQFPNYSSELNVNALELDDSALYLCASSTPGQGKRAIYFGEGSWLTVV.

The chain joins TRBV6-5 to TRBJ2-5, with 12 bases matching TRBD1. The CDR3 runs 15 residues. Germline values: CDR1 MNHEY, CDR2 SVGAGI. Trimming at V came to 2 bases and at J to 4 bases, leaving 2 bases not matched to a gene. In nucleotides, the CDR3 is TGTGCCAGCAGTTACGGGACAGGGGGCGCAGAGACCCAGTACTTC. Its translation is CASSYGTGGAETQYF.

The rearrangement uses TRBV6-5 and TRBJ1-4; 7 bases line up with TRBD1. With 5 bases clipped from V and 7 bases from J, the junction kept 10 bases outside the gene matches. Germline CDR1 is MNHEY and CDR2 is SVGAGI. The CDR3 runs to 15 residues. As DNA, the CDR3 is TGTGCCAGCAGTCGGCAAAGGGGGCGCATTGAAAAACTGTTTTTT. It is translated as CASSRQRGRIEKLFF.

The chain combines TRBV13 with TRBJ1-2, with 10 bases identical to TRBD1. Germline loops: CDR1 PRHDT, CDR2 FYEKMQ (reference sequence). The CDR3 runs to 16 residues. Trimming took 4 bases from V and 2 from J; bases not matched to a gene: 7. CDR3 bases: TGTGCCAGCAGCTACGTCCCGGACAGGGGGAACTATGGCTACACCTTC. The encoded protein is CASSYVPDRGNYGYTF.

This clone was counted between two and nine times. This chain links TRBV7-2 with TRBJ1-5; TRBD1 aligns across 7 bases. There are 16 residues in the CDR3. After removal of 3 bases from V and 0 bases from J, the junction contained 5 bases not matched to a gene. Germline lookup yields CDR1 SGHTA and CDR2 FQGNSA. The CDR3 DNA reads TGTGCCAGCAGCTTCGCAGGGGGACATAGCAATCAGCCCCAGCATTTT. Its protein product is CASSFAGGHSNQPQHF.

This clone was counted only a few times. The V and J genes are TRBV30 and TRBJ1-5; the D gene is possibly TRBD1 (5 bases). CDR1 is GTSNPN, CDR2 SVGIG, per germline (reference sequence). The CDR3 consists of 13 residues. V lost 1 base, J lost 6 bases, and 10 bases lay in between. The CDR3 sequence is CAWSGGGTQPQHF. Written as DNA, the CDR3 is TGTGCCTGGAGTGGCGGCGGGACTCAGCCCCAGCATTTT.

There are a few counts of this clone. The chain has TRBV4-2 and TRBJ1-4; 7 nucleotides line up with TRBD1. The J segment lost 0 bases and the V segment lost 3 bases, leaving 7 bases of the junction unmatched. The CDR3 covers 17 residues. Germline V gives CDR1 LGHNA, CDR2 YNFKEQ. The CDR3 DNA is TGTGCCAGCAGCCAGATGCGACAGGGTGCAACTAATGAAAAACTGTTTTTT. This sequence encodes CASSQMRQGATNEKLFF.

The gene calls are TRBV7-6 and TRBJ1-2; TRBD1 agrees at 8 bases. The CDR3 has 14 amino acids. V shed 6 bases and J 5 bases; nucleotides not matched to a gene: 8. Germline V CDR1 and CDR2: SGHVS, FNYEAQ. This CDR3 reads CASSSVQGGYGYTF. The CDR3 coding sequence is TGTGCCAGCAGTTCCGTACAGGGGGGGTATGGCTACACCTTC.

The chain combines TRBV5-1 with TRBJ2-3, with D perhaps TRBD2 (7 bases). The CDR3 is made up of 15 amino acids. V was cut by 4 bases and J by 5 bases, with 17 bases left in between. From germline, CDR1 is SGHRS and CDR2 YFSETQ. Written as DNA, the CDR3 is TGCGCCAGCAGCGAGGGCGGGGGCCAGGTAGATACGCAGTATTTT. Protein product: CASSEGGGQVDTQYF.

This chain connects TRBV4-1 to TRBJ2-4, with TRBD2 identical over 13 bases. The trim removed 2 bases at V and 0 bases at J, leaving 13 bases unmatched. CDR1 MGHRA and CDR2 YSYEKL come from the germline V gene. The CDR3 sequence is 21 residues long. This CDR3 reads CASSQSGGGTSGNLAKNIQYF. The CDR3 nucleotides read TGCGCCAGCAGCCAATCAGGCGGTGGGACTAGCGGGAATCTAGCCAAAAACATTCAGTACTTC.

This rearrangement joins TRBV27 to TRBJ1-2; the D gene is possibly TRBD1 (5 bases). Germline V gene lookup returns CDR1 MNHEY and CDR2 SMNVEV (reference sequence). This CDR3 spans 16 amino acids. V lost 2 bases, J lost 4 bases, and 17 bases lay in between. The chain's CDR3 is CASSLGLSGEGYGYTF. As DNA, the CDR3 is TGTGCCAGCAGTTTAGGTCTCTCGGGGGAGGGCTATGGCTACACCTTC.